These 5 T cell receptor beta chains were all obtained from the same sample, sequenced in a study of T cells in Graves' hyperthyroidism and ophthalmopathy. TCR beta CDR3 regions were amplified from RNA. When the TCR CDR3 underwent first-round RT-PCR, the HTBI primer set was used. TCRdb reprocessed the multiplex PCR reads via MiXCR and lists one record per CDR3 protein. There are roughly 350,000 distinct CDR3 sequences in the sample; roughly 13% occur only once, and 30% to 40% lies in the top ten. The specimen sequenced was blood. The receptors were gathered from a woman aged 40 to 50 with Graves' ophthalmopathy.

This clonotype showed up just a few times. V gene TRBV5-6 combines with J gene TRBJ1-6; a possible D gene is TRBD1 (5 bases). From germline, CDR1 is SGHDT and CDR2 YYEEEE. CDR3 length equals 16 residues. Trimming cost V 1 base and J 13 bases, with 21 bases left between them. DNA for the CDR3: TGTGCCAGCAGCTTGCAGGCAGACCGGAGGGGAAATCCCCTCCACTTT. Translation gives CASSLQADRRGNPLHF.

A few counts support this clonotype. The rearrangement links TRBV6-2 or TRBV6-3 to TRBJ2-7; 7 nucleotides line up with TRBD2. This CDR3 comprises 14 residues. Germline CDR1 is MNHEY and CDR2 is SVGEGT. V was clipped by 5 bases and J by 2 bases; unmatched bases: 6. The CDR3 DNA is TGTGCCAGCAGTCCTGGGGGGGAGGCCTACGAGCAGTACTTC. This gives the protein CASSPGGEAYEQYF.

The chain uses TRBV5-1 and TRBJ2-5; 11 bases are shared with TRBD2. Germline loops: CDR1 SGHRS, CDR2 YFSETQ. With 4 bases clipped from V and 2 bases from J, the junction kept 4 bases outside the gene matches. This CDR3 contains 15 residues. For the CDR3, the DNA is TGCGCCAGCAGCCGTACTAGCGGGGGACAAGAGACCCAGTACTTC. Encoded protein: CASSRTSGGQETQYF.

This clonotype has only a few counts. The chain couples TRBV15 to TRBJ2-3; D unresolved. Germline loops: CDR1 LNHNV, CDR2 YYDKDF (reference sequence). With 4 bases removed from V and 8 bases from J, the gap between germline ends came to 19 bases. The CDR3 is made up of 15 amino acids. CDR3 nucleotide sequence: TGTGCCACCAGCACCCAAGGCGGAAAAGAAGCTACGCAGTATTTT. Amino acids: CATSTQGGKEATQYF.

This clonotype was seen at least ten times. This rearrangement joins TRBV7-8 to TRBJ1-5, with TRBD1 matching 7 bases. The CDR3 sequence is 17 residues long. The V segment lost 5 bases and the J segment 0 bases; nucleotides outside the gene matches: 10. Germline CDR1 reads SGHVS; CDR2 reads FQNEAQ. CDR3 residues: CASSRGGTAYSNQPQHF. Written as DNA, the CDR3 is TGTGCCAGCAGCCGGGGGGGGACAGCTTATAGCAATCAGCCCCAGCATTTT.